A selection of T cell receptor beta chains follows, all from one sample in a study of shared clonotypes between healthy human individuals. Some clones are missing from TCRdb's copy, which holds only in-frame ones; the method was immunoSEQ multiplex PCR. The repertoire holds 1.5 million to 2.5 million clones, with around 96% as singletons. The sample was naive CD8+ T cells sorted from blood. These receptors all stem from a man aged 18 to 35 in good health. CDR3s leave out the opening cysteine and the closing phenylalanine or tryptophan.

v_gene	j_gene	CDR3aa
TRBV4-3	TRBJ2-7	ASSQEVAGTTGGDEQY
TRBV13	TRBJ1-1	ASSLGRRAPGTEAF
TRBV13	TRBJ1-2	ASSLADTSGYT
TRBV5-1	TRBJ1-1	ASSLVGIGGVNTEAF
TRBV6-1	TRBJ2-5	ASRGVETQY
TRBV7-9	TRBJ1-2	ASSIGTVYGYT
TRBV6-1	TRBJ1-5	ASSDPGGNQPQH
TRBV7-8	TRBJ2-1	ASSLSPGDEQF
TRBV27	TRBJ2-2	ASRNLDASPGELF
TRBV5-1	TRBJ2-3	ASSLDLDGHSSTDTQY
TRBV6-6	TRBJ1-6	ASRLTGWDSPLH
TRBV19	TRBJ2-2	ASTPGWGTGRTGELF
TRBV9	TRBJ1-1	ASSGRGAETEAF
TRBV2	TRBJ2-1	ASPGTRDNEQF
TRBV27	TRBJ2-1	ASSFLRETAYNEQF
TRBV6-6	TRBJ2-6	ASSTQGAGANVLT
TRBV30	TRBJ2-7	AWSVTLSYEQY
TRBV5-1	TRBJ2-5	ASSAGLAGIQETQY
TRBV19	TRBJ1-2	ASSVDVTGDNYGYT
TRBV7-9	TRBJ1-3	ASSLVGNTIY
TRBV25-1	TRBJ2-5	ASSEGRVTPEETQY
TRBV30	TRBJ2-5	ARHSILAGGQETQY
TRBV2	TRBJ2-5	ASLDRHQETQY
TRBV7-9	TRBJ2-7	ASSLLGSSEQY
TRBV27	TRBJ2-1	ASSDGLADYNEQF
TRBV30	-	AWSAVRGVPSYEQY
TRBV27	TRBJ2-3	ASSLGLAGRNTQY
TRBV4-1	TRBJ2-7	ASSQLPSYEQY
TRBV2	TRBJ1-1	ASGGDMNTEAF
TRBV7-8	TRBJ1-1	ASSFDANTEAF